This passage covers 27 T cell receptor beta chains from one sample sequenced in a study of T cells expressing NK-cell markers. TCRdb reprocessed the 5' RACE reads, keeping one entry per CDR3 protein, no DNA. The sample includes 550,000 to 600,000 distinct CDR3 sequences. What was sequenced was blood T cells: a sorted CD56 or NKG2C T cell subset, CD4+ or CD8+ T cells, or bulk PBMC T cells (not recorded which). All receptors derive from a man in his late teens or twenties in good health.

V usage is TRBV5-6 and J usage is TRBJ2-1; checking the TCRdb D call of TRBD1 is not possible without DNA. The germline gives CDR1 SGHDT, CDR2 YYEEEE. The CDR3 consists of 13 residues. CDR3 amino acids: CASSLNFGQGQFF.

CDR3 protein: CATSIQGINEQFF. V gene TRBV7-2 combines with J gene TRBJ2-1; with no DNA, the TCRdb D assignment of TRBD1 cannot be verified. Germline V lookup: CDR1 SGHTA, CDR2 FQGNSA. The CDR3 extends over 13 amino acids. The entire variable domain, with the rest obtained from reference TRBV7-2 and TRBJ2-1, is as follows: GAGVSQSPSNKVTEKGKDVELRCDPISGHTALYWYRQSLGQGLEFLIYFQGNSAPDKSGLPSDRFSAERTGGSVSTLTIQRTQQEDSAVYLCATSIQGINEQFFGPGTRLTVL.

The J gene is TRBJ2-7, the V gene TRBV4-3; checking the TCRdb D call of TRBD1 is not possible without DNA. The germline gives CDR1 LGHNA, CDR2 YSLEER. The CDR3 is 16 amino acids. The CDR3 protein is CASSQGALDRSYEQYF.

This chain links TRBV7-8 with TRBJ1-6. The germline CDR1 and CDR2 sequences are SGHVS and FQNEAQ. The CDR3 spans 18 residues. The CDR3 sequence is CASSLARAGSSYNSPLHF.

The chain employs TRBV20-1 and TRBJ1-2; TCRdb calls TRBD1, which cannot be checked without DNA. Germline V gene lookup returns CDR1 DFQATT and CDR2 SNEGSKA (reference sequence). This CDR3 region has 14 residues. CDR3 amino acids: CSAREVQGGYGYTF.

The rearrangement joins TRBV20-1 to TRBJ2-1; TCRdb outputs TRBD2, but without DNA this stays unchecked. The CDR3 loop spans 13 amino acids. Germline V lookup: CDR1 DFQATT, CDR2 SNEGSKA (reference sequence). The CDR3: CSVAGPSSDEQFF.

This CDR3 reads CSARSIGITDTQYF. The chain recombines TRBV20-1 with TRBJ2-3. Germline V CDR1 and CDR2: DFQATT, SNEGSKA (reference sequence). The CDR3 is made up of 14 amino acids.

The chain recombines TRBV20-1 with TRBJ2-5. Germline V lookup: CDR1 DFQATT, CDR2 SNEGSKA (reference sequence). CDR3 length equals 15 residues. CDR3 loop: CSARASLAGSGTQYF.

The chain carries TRBV12-3 or TRBV12-4 and TRBJ1-1; the D gene TCRdb calls, TRBD1, cannot be checked with no DNA. The CDR3 covers 15 residues. The CDR3 here is CASSLTGDLNTEAFF.

The J gene is TRBJ1-6, the V gene TRBV20-1; checking the TCRdb D call of TRBD1 is not possible without DNA. Per germline, CDR1 DFQATT and CDR2 SNEGSKA (reference sequence). The CDR3 consists of 15 residues. CDR3 sequence reads: CSARGDRIFNSPLHF.

The chain joins TRBV6-5 to TRBJ2-1. The CDR3 runs 16 residues. Per germline, CDR1 MNHEY and CDR2 SVGAGI. The CDR3 protein is CASSYSSSFSYNEQFF.

CDR3 region: CASSYFLSTGELFF. The J gene is TRBJ2-2, the V gene TRBV28. Germline CDR1 MDHEN, CDR2 SYDVKM. This CDR3 contains 14 residues.

The chain combines TRBV29-1 with TRBJ1-2; TCRdb reports TRBD1, a call that lacks DNA to check it against. This CDR3 is 13 amino acids long. Germline loops: CDR1 SQVTM, CDR2 ANQGSEA. This CDR3 is CSVREQGMGGYTF.

The V call is TRBV10-3, the J call TRBJ2-5; as DNA is missing, the TRBD1 call by TCRdb cannot be tested. Germline V lookup: CDR1 ENHRY, CDR2 SYGVKD. CDR3 length: 12 residues. This chain's CDR3 is CAISDAGETQYF.

The chain carries TRBV15 and TRBJ2-2; the D call of TRBD1 rests on TCRdb alone, since no DNA is present to check it. CDR3 length: 14 amino acids. CDR1 is LNHNV, CDR2 YYDKDF, per germline (reference sequence). The CDR3: CATTPSGLLGELFF. The full variable domain, in which reference TRBV15 and TRBJ2-2 provide the parts outside the CDR3, is DAMVIQNPRYQVTQFGKPVTLSCSQTLNHNVMYWYQQKSSQAPKLLFHYYDKDFNNEADTPDNFQSRRPNTSFCFLDIRSPGLGDTAMYLCATTPSGLLGELFFGEGSRLTVL.

The chain employs TRBV7-6 and TRBJ1-4; the TRBD1 assignment by TCRdb is unverifiable without DNA. Germline CDR1 SGHVS, CDR2 FNYEAQ. This CDR3 spans 16 amino acids. This chain's CDR3 is CASSSHRQADPEKLFF.

The chain combines TRBV10-3 with TRBJ2-1; no DNA is available, so the TRBD2 call from TCRdb remains unchecked. The CDR3 totals 15 residues. Germline values: CDR1 ENHRY, CDR2 SYGVKD. The chain's CDR3 is CAIRASGSWVDEQFF.

The chain joins TRBV30 to TRBJ2-1; TCRdb calls TRBD1, which cannot be checked without DNA. CDR3 length: 18 amino acids. Germline assignment: CDR1 GTSNPN and CDR2 SVGIG (reference sequence). The chain's CDR3 is CAWSVFPTGVSSYNEQFF.

The CDR3 here is CASSDSWGEQFF. The chain carries TRBV6-4 and TRBJ2-1; the TCRdb call, TRBD1, lacks DNA for checking. CDR3 length equals 12 residues. The germline V gene has CDR1 MRHNA and CDR2 SNTAGT.

The rearrangement joins TRBV12-3 or TRBV12-4 to TRBJ2-5. The CDR3 covers 13 residues. CDR3 region: CASSLIRQETQYF.

The CDR3 is CSARVTGRTSTNEKLFF. The rearrangement joins TRBV20-1 to TRBJ1-4. The CDR3 has 17 amino acids. Germline V gene sequence: CDR1 DFQATT, CDR2 SNEGSKA (reference sequence).

The V gene is TRBV25-1, the J gene TRBJ2-1. The CDR3 totals 16 residues. Germline V gene data show CDR1 as MGHDK and CDR2 as SYGVNS. The CDR3 loop reads CASSELAGLAYNEQFF.

The V gene is TRBV29-1, the J gene TRBJ2-5; TCRdb selects TRBD2, and the lack of DNA leaves this call unchecked. This CDR3 is 14 amino acids long. Germline values: CDR1 SQVTM, CDR2 ANQGSEA. The CDR3 sequence: CSVDPSVGGETQYF.

The chain is built from TRBV11-2 and TRBJ2-4; the D gene TCRdb calls, TRBD2, cannot be checked with no DNA. The CDR3 runs to 16 residues. Per the germline V gene, CDR1 is SGHAT and CDR2 is FQNNGV. The CDR3 loop reads CASSPGLAQAKNIQYF.

The gene calls are TRBV12-3 or TRBV12-4 and TRBJ2-3; the TCRdb call, TRBD1, lacks DNA for checking. The CDR3 has 15 amino acids. The CDR3 spells CASSLARQGWDTQYF.

The chain is built from TRBV5-4 and TRBJ2-1; there is no DNA to check the TCRdb D call of TRBD2. Germline CDR1 reads SGHNT; CDR2 reads YYREEE (reference sequence). The CDR3 has 15 amino acids. The CDR3 reads CASSAGLAEYNEQFF.

The chain links TRBV5-1 to TRBJ2-1; the D call from TCRdb, TRBD2, cannot be confirmed without DNA. The germline gives CDR1 SGHRS, CDR2 YFSETQ. The CDR3 is 14 amino acids. CDR3 in amino acids: CASSPSGGYNEQFF.